The entry below gives a single T cell receptor (beta chain) sequence along with its context. Its antigen is unidentified. The germline gene is not matched at one end of the junction; a read error may be the cause. This record comes from a study of post-analysis software for immune sequencing data. Study details: The patients showed relapsing-remitting, secondary progressive and progressive-relapsing multiple sclerosis courses. General study points: For normalized Chao1 diversity, multiple sclerosis patients scored significantly lower than controls did.

Every TCR beta cDNA library bore unique molecular identifiers. The authors obtained about 520,000 cDNA molecules from about 0.94 to 9.7 million T cells. TCRdb recomputed calls from the PCR reads with MiXCR, one row per CDR3 protein. The sample lists some 700,000 distinct CDR3 sequences; approximately 59% were seen once. The specimen sequenced was blood. The TCR comes from a girl aged 2 to 9 with multiple sclerosis.

The CDR3 spells CAGSQTRGMENIQYF. The CDR3 DNA follows: TGTGCCGGCAGCCAGACCAGGGGGATGGAAAACATTCAGTACTTC. The chain carries TRBV5-6 and TRBJ2-4; 7 bases map to TRBD1. The CDR3 has 15 residues. The germline CDR1 and CDR2 sequences are SGHDT and YYEEEE.